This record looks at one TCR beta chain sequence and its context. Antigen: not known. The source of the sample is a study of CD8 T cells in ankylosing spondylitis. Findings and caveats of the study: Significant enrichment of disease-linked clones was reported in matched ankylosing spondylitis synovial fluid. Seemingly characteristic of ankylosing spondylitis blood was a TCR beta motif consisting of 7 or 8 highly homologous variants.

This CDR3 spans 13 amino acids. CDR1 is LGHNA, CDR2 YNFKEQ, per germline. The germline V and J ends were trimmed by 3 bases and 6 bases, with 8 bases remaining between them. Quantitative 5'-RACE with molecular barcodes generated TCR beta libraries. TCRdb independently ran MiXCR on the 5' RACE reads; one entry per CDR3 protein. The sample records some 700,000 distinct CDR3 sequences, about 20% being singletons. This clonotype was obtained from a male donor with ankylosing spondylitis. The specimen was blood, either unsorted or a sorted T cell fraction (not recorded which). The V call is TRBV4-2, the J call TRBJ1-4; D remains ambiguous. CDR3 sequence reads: CASSHLSDEKLFF. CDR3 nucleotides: TGTGCCAGCAGCCACTTATCGGATGAAAAACTGTTTTTT.